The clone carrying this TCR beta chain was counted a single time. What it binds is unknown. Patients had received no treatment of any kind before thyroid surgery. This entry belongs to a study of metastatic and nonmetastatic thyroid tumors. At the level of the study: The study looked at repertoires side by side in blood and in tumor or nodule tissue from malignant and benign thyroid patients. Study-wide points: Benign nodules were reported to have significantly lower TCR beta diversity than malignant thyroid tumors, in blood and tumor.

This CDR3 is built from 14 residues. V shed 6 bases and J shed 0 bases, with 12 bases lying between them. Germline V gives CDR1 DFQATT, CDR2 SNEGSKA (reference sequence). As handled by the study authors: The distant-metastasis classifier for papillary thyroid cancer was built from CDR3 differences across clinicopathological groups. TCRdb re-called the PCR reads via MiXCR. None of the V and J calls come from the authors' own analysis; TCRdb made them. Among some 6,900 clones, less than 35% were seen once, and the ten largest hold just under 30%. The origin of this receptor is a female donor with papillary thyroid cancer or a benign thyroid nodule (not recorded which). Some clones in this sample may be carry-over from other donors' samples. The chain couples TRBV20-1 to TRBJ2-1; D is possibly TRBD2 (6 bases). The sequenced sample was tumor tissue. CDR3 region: CSARDWSSYNEQFF. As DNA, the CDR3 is TGCAGTGCCCGGGACTGGAGCTCCTACAATGAGCAGTTCTTC.